These 14 T cell receptor beta chains share one sample of origin, sequenced in a study of graft-versus-host responses after intestinal transplantation. Their cognate antigens are unknown. Libraries were prepared by immunoSEQ multiplex PCR; TCRdb keeps only in-frame clonotypes and omits some of them. The table lists about 120,000 clones, over 85% of them singletons. The material sequenced was unstimulated CD4+ T cells sorted from spleen or lymph node cells, taken before transplant. These TCRs come from a human donor who was the organ donor for an intestinal transplant.

J is TRBJ2-1 and V is TRBV10-1; D gene uncertain. Germline V gene sequence: CDR1 WNHNN, CDR2 SYGVQD (reference sequence). The CDR3 runs to 14 residues. V was trimmed by 3 bases and J by 2 bases, leaving 8 bases between them. The DNA for the CDR3 is TGCGCCAGCAGTGAAAGGGTGGCCTACAATGAGCAGTTCTTC. Amino acid sequence: CASSERVAYNEQFF.

V and J are TRBV10-3 and TRBJ2-2; the D gene is possibly TRBD2 (5 bases). V lost 6 bases to trimming and J lost 5 bases, with 16 bases between them. This CDR3 is 15 amino acids long. Germline CDR1 and CDR2: ENHRY and SYGVKD. The CDR3 region is CAISGEWGRTGELFF. In DNA, the CDR3 is TGTGCCATCAGCGGGGAGTGGGGTCGTACCGGGGAGCTGTTTTTT.

This rearrangement joins TRBV19 to TRBJ2-7, with 10 nucleotides matching TRBD1. There are 16 residues in the CDR3. With 3 bases clipped from V and 3 bases from J, the junction kept 8 bases outside the gene matches. Per germline, CDR1 LNHDA and CDR2 SQIVND (reference sequence). The CDR3 reads CASSMAPGQGLYEQYF. The CDR3 DNA reads TGTGCCAGTAGTATGGCGCCGGGACAGGGGCTCTACGAGCAGTACTTC.

CDR3 in DNA: TGTGCCAGCACCAACGCGGCGGGGTCGAGGAATTCACCCCTCCACTTT. Its protein product is CASTNAAGSRNSPLHF. The V call is TRBV7-8, the J call TRBJ1-6; D is uncertain. Per germline, CDR1 SGHVS and CDR2 FQNEAQ. Trimming took off 7 bases at V and 7 bases at J, with 20 bases between the two ends. The CDR3 contains 16 residues. Full variable domain (rest looked up from reference TRBV7-8 and TRBJ1-6): GAGVSQSPRYKVAKRGQDVALRCDPISGHVSLFWYQQALGQGPEFLTYFQNEAQLDKSGLPSDRFFAERPEGSVSTLKIQRTQQEDSAVYLCASTNAAGSRNSPLHFGNGTRLTVT.

This clone showed up just once. This chain links TRBV29-1 with TRBJ2-1, with D unresolved. Between the trimmed V and J ends, which lost 6 bases and 9 bases, there was a span of 21 bases. The CDR3 loop spans 14 amino acids. Germline CDR1 and CDR2: SQVTM and ANQGSEA. This chain's CDR3 is CSVLSDLGRTEQFF. CDR3 coding DNA: TGCAGCGTCCTGAGCGATCTCGGCCGGACTGAGCAGTTCTTC.

The chain employs TRBV7-2 and TRBJ2-7, with 11 positions matching TRBD2. J gave up 5 bases and V 5 bases, and 17 bases lay outside the gene matches. This CDR3 has 18 residues. Germline V gene lookup returns CDR1 SGHTA and CDR2 FQGNSA. Here the CDR3 reads CASSRNHNSGRASHEQYF. Written as DNA, the CDR3 is TGTGCCAGCAGCAGAAACCATAATAGCGGGAGGGCCTCTCACGAGCAGTACTTC.

The J gene is TRBJ1-4, the V gene TRBV10-3, with D hard to call. Germline assignment: CDR1 ENHRY and CDR2 SYGVKD. The V end was cut by 3 bases, the J end by 8 bases, with 7 bases between. CDR3 length: 12 amino acids. For the CDR3, the DNA is TGTGCCATCAGTGAAAGGGCCGAAAAACTGTTTTTT. This codes for CAISERAEKLFF.

The sample holds a few counts of this clone. This chain connects TRBV27 to TRBJ2-5, with 8 positions matching TRBD2. The J segment lost 4 bases and the V segment lost 5 bases, leaving 0 bases of the junction unmatched. CDR1 MNHEY and CDR2 SMNVEV come from the germline V gene (reference sequence). CDR3 length: 12 residues. CDR3 loop: CASSAGGETQYF. CDR3 bases: TGTGCCAGCAGTGCGGGAGGAGAGACCCAGTACTTC.

V is TRBV7-9 and J is TRBJ2-7; D uncertain. Germline values: CDR1 SEHNR, CDR2 FQNEAQ (reference sequence). The V end was cut by 5 bases, the J end by 4 bases, with 15 bases between. The CDR3 length is 14 residues. CDR3 in amino acids: CASSPSGGGYEQYF. DNA for the CDR3: TGTGCCAGCAGCCCATCGGGCGGCGGATACGAGCAGTACTTC.

The chain links TRBV5-1 to TRBJ2-5; 11 bases align to TRBD1. The CDR3 is 16 amino acids. The germline gives CDR1 SGHRS, CDR2 YFSETQ. With V trimmed by 1 base and J by 5 bases, 7 bases remained unmatched. The CDR3 DNA sequence: TGCGCCAGCAGCTTGTCAAGGACAGGGGGCGGCGAGACCCAGTACTTC. It codes for CASSLSRTGGGETQYF.

The rearrangement joins TRBV28 to TRBJ2-5; 8 positions agree with TRBD2. Per germline, CDR1 MDHEN and CDR2 SYDVKM. There are 14 residues in the CDR3. Trimming took 6 bases from V and 5 from J; bases not matched to a gene: 8. The CDR3 nucleotides read TGTGCCAGCAGGAAATCATCGGGGGGGGAGACCCAGTACTTC. This translates into CASRKSSGGETQYF.

V usage is TRBV6-5 and J usage is TRBJ1-1; no definite D call. The V gene lost 5 bases and the J gene lost 4 bases, with 11 bases spanning the gap. Germline V lookup: CDR1 MNHEY, CDR2 SVGAGI. The CDR3 spans 13 residues. The CDR3 coding sequence is TGTGCCAGCAGTGATAAGGGTGGCACTGAAGCTTTCTTT. This translates into CASSDKGGTEAFF.

The J gene is TRBJ1-2, the V gene TRBV18, with 7 bases identical to TRBD1. The CDR3 totals 15 residues. With V trimmed by 6 bases and J by 0 bases, 7 bases remained unmatched. CDR1 and CDR2 from the germline V gene are KGHSH and LQKENI. The CDR3 region has the DNA TGTGCCAGCTCCCTCGGGACAGACGCTAACTATGGCTACACCTTC. This codes for CASSLGTDANYGYTF.

The DNA of the CDR3 is TGTGCCTGGAGTTTGAGGGGGGCAAGGGCCCAGTACTTC. Translating gives CAWSLRGARAQYF. The chain combines TRBV30 with TRBJ2-5, with D perhaps assigned TRBD1 or TRBD2 (6 bases each). V was trimmed by 2 bases and J by 9 bases, leaving 16 bases between them. Per the germline V gene, CDR1 is GTSNPN and CDR2 is SVGIG (reference sequence). CDR3 size: 13 residues.